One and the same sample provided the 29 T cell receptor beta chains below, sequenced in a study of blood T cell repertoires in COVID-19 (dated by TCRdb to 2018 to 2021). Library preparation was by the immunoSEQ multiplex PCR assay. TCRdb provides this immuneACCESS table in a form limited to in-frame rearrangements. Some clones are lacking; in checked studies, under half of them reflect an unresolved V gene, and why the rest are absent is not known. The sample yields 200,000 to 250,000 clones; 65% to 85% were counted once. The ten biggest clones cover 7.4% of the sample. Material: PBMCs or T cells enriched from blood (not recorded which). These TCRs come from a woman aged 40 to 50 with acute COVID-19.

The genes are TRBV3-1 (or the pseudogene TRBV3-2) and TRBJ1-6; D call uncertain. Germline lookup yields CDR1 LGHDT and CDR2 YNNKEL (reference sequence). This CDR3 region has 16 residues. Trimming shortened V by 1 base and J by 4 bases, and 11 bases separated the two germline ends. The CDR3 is CASSQGLGGYNSPLHF. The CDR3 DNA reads TGTGCCAGCAGCCAAGGCTTGGGAGGTTATAATTCACCCCTCCACTTT.

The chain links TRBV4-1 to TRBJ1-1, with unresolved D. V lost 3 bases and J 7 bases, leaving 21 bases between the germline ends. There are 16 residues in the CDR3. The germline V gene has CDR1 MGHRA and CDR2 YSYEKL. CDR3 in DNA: TGCGCCAGCAGCCAGCGGGAGAAGACCGGCCAGCTTGAAGCTTTCTTT. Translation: CASSQREKTGQLEAFF.

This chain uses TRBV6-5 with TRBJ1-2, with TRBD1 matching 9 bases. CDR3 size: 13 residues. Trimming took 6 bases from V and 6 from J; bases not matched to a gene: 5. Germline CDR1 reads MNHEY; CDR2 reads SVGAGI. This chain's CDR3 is CASSFGQGNGYTF. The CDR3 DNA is TGTGCCAGCAGCTTCGGACAGGGGAATGGCTACACCTTC.

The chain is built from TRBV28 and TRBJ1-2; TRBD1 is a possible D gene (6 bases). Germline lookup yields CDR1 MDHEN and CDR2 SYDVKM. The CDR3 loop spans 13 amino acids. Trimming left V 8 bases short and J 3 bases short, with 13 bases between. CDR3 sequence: CASSGVADYGYTF. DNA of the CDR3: TGTGCCAGCTCAGGGGTCGCTGACTATGGCTACACCTTC.

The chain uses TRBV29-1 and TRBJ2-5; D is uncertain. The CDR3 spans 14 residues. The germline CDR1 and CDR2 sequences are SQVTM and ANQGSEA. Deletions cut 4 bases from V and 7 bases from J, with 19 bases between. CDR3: CSVGAVLQVGTQYF. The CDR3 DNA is TGCAGCGTTGGGGCTGTCCTGCAAGTTGGGACCCAGTACTTC.

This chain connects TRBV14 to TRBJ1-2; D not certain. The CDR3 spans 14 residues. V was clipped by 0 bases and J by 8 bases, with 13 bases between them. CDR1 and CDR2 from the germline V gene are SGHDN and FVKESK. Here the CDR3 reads CASSQDNGPRGYTF. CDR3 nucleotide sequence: TGTGCCAGCAGCCAAGATAACGGCCCTAGAGGCTACACCTTC.

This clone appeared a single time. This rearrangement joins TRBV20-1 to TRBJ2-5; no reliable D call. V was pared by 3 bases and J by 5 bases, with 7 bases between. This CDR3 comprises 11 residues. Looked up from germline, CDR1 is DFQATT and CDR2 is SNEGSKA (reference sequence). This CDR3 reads CSARARETQYF. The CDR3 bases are TGCAGTGCTAGGGCTAGGGAGACCCAGTACTTC.

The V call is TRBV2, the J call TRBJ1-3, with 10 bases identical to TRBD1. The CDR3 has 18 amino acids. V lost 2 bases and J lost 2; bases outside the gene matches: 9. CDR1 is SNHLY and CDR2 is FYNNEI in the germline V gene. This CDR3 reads CASSEPGQGRGAGNTIYF. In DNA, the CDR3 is TGTGCCAGCAGTGAACCGGGACAGGGGCGGGGAGCTGGAAACACCATATATTTT.

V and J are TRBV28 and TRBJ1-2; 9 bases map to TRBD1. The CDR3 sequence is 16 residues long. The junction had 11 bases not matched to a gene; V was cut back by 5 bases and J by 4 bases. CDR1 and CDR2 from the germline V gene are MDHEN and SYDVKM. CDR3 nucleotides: TGTGCCAGCAGTGGAGAACAGGGGGCGCGGGTCTATGGCTACACCTTC. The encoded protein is CASSGEQGARVYGYTF.

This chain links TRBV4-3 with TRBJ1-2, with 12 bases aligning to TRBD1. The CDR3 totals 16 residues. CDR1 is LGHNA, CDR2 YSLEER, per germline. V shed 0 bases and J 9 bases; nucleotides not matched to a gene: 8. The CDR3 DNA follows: TGCGCCAGCAGCCAAGAAGCTGGGACAGGGGGCGATAGCTACACCTTC. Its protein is CASSQEAGTGGDSYTF.

CDR3 in DNA: TGTGCCAGCAGTCGGACTAGCGGGAGGAGCGAGCAGTACTTC. Amino acids: CASSRTSGRSEQYF. This rearrangement joins TRBV28 to TRBJ2-7; 14 bases map to TRBD2. This CDR3 contains 14 residues. Trimming at V came to 5 bases and at J to 6 bases, leaving 3 bases not matched to a gene. Germline CDR1 is MDHEN and CDR2 is SYDVKM. Full variable domain (missing parts from reference TRBV28 and TRBJ2-7): DVKVTQSSRYLVKRTGEKVFLECVQDMDHENMFWYRQDPGLGLRLIYFSYDVKMKEKGDIPEGYSVSREKKERFSLILESASTNQTSMYLCASSRTSGRSEQYFGPGTRLTVT.

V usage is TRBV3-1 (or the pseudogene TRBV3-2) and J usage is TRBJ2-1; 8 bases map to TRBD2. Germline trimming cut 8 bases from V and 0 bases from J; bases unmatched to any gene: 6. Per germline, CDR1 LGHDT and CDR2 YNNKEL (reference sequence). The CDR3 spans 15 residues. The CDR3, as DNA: TGTGCCAGCCAACCTACTAGCGGCTCCTACAATGAGCAGTTCTTC. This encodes CASQPTSGSYNEQFF.

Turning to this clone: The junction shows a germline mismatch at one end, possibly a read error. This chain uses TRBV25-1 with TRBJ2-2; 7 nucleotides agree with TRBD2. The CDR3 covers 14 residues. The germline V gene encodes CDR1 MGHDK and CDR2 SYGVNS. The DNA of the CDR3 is TGTGCCGGCAGAGCGGGATCGGACACCGGGGAGCTGTTTTTT. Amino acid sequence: CAGRAGSDTGELFF.

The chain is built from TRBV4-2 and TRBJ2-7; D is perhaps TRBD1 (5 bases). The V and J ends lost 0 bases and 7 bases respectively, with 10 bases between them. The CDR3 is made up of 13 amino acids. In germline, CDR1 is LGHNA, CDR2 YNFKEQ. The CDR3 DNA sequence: TGTGCCAGCAGCCAAGATCAGGGCCGGGAGCAGTACTTC. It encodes CASSQDQGREQYF.

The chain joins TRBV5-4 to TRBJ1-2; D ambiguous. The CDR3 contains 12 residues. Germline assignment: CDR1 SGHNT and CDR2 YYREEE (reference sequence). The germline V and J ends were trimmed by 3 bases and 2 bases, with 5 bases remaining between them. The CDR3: CASSSRNYGYTF. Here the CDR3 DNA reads TGTGCCAGCAGCTCCCGGAACTATGGCTACACCTTC.

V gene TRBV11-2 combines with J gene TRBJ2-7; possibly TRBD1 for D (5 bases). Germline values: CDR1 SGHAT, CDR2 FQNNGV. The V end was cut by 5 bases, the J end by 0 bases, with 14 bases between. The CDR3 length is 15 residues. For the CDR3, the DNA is TGTGCCAGCAGCCGTACCCCGGACAACTCCTACGAGCAGTACTTC. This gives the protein CASSRTPDNSYEQYF.

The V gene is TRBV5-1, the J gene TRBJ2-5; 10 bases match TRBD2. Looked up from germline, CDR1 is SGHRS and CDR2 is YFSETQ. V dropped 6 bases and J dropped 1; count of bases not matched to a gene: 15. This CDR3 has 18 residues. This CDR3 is CASNLRPVASGGQETQYF. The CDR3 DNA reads TGCGCCAGCAACCTCAGGCCGGTGGCTAGCGGGGGCCAAGAGACCCAGTACTTC.

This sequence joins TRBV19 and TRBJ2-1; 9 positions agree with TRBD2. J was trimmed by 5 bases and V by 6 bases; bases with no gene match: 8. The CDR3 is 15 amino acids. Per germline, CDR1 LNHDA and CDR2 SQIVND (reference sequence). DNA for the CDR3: TGTGCCAGTAGCCAAGCTAGCGGGGTCCACAATGAGCAGTTCTTC. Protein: CASSQASGVHNEQFF.

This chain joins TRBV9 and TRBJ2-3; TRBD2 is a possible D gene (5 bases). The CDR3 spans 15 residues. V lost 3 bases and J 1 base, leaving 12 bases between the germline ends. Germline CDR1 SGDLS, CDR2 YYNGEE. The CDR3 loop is CASSGSGSGTDTQYF. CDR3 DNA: TGTGCCAGCAGCGGCAGCGGCTCTGGCACAGATACGCAGTATTTT.

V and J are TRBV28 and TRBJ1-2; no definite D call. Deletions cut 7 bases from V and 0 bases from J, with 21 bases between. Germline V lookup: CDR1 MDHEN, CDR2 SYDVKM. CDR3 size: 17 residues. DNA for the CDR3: TGTGCCAGCACTGTCCTCGCGGTTGCAGACGCTAACTATGGCTACACCTTC. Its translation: CASTVLAVADANYGYTF.

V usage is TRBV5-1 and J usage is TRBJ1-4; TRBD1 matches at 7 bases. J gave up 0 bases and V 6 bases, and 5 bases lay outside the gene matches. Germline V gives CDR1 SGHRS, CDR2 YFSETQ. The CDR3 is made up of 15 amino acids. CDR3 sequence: CASMVTGPTNEKLFF. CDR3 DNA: TGCGCCAGCATGGTGACAGGGCCAACTAATGAAAAACTGTTTTTT.

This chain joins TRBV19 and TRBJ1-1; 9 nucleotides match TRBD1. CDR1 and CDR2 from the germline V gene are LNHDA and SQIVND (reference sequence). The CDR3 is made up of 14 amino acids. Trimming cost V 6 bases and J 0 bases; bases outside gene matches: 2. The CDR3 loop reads CASRGQGLNTEAFF. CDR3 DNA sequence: TGTGCCAGTAGGGGACAGGGACTGAACACTGAAGCTTTCTTT.

CDR3 sequence: CASSQDLSSTEAFF. The CDR3 DNA is TGTGCCAGCAGCCAAGACCTCTCGAGCACTGAAGCTTTCTTT. The V and J genes are TRBV4-2 and TRBJ1-1; D uncertain. The CDR3 contains 14 residues. The ends were cut back, 0 bases at V and 4 bases at J, with 9 bases in the middle. CDR1 and CDR2 (germline): LGHNA, YNFKEQ.

CDR3 protein: CASRERGTYNEQFF. CDR3 DNA sequence: TGTGCCAGCAGGGAGCGGGGAACGTACAATGAGCAGTTCTTC. V usage is TRBV6-5 and J usage is TRBJ2-1; 7 bases fit TRBD2. The junction had 6 bases not matched to a gene; V was cut back by 6 bases and J by 4 bases. Looked up from germline, CDR1 is MNHEY and CDR2 is SVGAGI. CDR3 length: 14 amino acids.

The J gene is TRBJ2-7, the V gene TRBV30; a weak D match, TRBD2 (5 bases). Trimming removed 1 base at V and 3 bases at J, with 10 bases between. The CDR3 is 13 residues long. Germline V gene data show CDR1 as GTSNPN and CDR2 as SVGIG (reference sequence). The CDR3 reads CAWSATRDYEQYF. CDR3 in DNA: TGTGCCTGGAGTGCCACACGGGACTACGAGCAGTACTTC.

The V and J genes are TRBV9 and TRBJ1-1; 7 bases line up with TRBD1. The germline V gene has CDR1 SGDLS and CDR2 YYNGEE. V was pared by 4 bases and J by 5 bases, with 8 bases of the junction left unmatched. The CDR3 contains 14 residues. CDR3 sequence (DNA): TGTGCCAGCAGCCTTACACCGGGACAGACTGAAGCTTTCTTT. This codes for CASSLTPGQTEAFF.

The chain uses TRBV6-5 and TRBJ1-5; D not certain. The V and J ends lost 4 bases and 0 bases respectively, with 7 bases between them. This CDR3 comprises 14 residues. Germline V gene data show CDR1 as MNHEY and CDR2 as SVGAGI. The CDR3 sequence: CASSSPGSNQPQHF. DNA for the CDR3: TGTGCCAGCAGTTCCCCGGGTAGCAATCAGCCCCAGCATTTT.

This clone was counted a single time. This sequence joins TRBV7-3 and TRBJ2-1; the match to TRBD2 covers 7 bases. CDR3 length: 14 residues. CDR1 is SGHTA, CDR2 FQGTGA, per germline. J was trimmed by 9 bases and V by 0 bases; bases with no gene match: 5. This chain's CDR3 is CASSLTAGEVEQFF. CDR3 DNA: TGTGCCAGCAGCTTAACCGCGGGAGAGGTTGAGCAGTTCTTC.

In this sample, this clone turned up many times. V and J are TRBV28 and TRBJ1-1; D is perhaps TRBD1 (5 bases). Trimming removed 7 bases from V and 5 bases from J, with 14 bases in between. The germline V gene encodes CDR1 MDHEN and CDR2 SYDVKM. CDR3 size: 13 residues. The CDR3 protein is CASNLPQGTEAFF. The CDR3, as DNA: TGTGCCAGCAACCTACCGCAGGGAACTGAAGCTTTCTTT.